The entry below describes one T cell receptor beta chain. Its antigen is unidentified. Indicated time point: late sampling 161 to 241 days after vaccination in three convalescent patients. Described treatment: roughly ten-day PBMC culture with coronavirus spike peptide pools or control peptides (ViraFEST assay). When about ten days of culture had elapsed, CD4+ T cells were isolated by negative selection. These data come from a study of vaccination and CD4 T cells after COVID-19. About the study: Convalescents were six males and four females, two of them Hispanic. Control cultures were supplied with a CEFX pool, an HIV-1 Nef pool, or no peptide at all.

Study-wide findings and caveats: The median proportion of reactive clones detected only post-vaccination in convalescent patients was 85% to 90%.

V lost 6 bases and J lost 4, with 10 bases in between. The germline CDR1 and CDR2 sequences are DFQATT and SNEGSKA (reference sequence). There are 11 residues in the CDR3. An Oncomine TCR Beta short-read assay was used to sequence the DNA from cultured CD4+ T cells. MiXCR, applied by TCRdb to the PCR reads, yields one record per CDR3 protein. The sample gives about 21,000 distinct CDR3 sequences, about 43% of which show up once; approximately 13% is in the top ten. The sequencing here drew on CD4+ T cells from blood, cultured in vitro, taken about 7 months after SARS-CoV-2 vaccination. J is TRBJ2-7 and V is TRBV20-1, with D unresolved. This clonotype originated in a human donor who had recovered from COVID-19. CDR3 in DNA: TGCAGTGCCGCGCAGTCGTACGAGCAGTACTTC. This codes for CSAAQSYEQYF.